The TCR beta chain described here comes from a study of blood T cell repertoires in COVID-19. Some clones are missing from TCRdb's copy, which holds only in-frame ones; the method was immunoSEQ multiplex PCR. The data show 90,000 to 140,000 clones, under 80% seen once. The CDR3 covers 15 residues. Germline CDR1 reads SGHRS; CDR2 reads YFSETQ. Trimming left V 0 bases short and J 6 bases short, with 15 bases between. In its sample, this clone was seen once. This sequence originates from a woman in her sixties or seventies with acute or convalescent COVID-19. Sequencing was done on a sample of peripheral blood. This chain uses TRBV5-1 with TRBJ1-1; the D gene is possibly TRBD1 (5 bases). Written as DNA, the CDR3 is TGCGCCAGCAGCTTGGATGCAGGGATAGAAGCTGAAGCTTTCTTT. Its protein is CASSLDAGIEAEAFF.